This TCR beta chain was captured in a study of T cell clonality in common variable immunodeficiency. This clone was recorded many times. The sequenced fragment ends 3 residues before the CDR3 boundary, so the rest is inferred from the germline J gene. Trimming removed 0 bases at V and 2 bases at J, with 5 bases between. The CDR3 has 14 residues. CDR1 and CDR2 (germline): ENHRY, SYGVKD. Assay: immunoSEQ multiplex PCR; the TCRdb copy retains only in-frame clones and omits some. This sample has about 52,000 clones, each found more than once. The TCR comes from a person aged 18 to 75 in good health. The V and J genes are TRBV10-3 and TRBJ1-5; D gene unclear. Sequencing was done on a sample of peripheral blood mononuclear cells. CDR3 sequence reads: CAISESTGNQPQHF. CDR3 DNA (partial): TGTGCCATCAGTGAGTCCACGGGCAATCAGCCC.